Listed here are 26 T cell receptor beta chains from one sample, sequenced in a study of regulatory T cells in long-lasting Graves disease (dated by TCRdb to about 2021). The receptor library was made with multiplex PCR. The listed sequencing device is Illumina HiSeq 4000. CDR3 regions were amplified by Arm-PCR with iRepertoire HTBI primers to construct TCR beta libraries. TCRdb reprocessing: public reads trimmed at Q25 with fastp, clones called with MiXCR, in-frame beta chains kept. Each CDR3 protein appears once, grouped with its most common genes and DNA. The sample table records 360,000 or so distinct CDR3 sequences; 10% to 15% of these occur just once. The ten most abundant clones make up 15% to 20% of the sample. Explained via the paper, the time point label denotes: newly diagnosed GD, antithyroid drugs for less than 3 months. For both TCR sequencing and RNA sequencing, RNA was extracted from PBMCs using TRIzol.

This sample was shared with a second study, whose subject was T cells in Graves' hyperthyroidism and ophthalmopathy.

Source: peripheral blood mononuclear cells (PBMCs), taken at new diagnosis, from a patient treated with antithyroid drugs. These receptors were obtained from a woman aged 18-30 years with Graves disease. Donor details come from another sample of the same person, matched by shared clones.

This clonotype was picked up many times. The V call is TRBV12-3 or TRBV12-4, the J call TRBJ2-2; 7 nucleotides align to TRBD2. There are 15 residues in the CDR3. J lost 4 bases, V lost 7 bases, and 9 bases had no gene match. CDR3: CASTRPGGGTGELFF. The CDR3 nucleotides are TGTGCCAGCACCCGTCCGGGAGGAGGCACCGGGGAGCTGTTTTTT.

The chain has TRBV6-1 and TRBJ2-2, with TRBD1 as a possible D gene (6 bases). Germline V lookup: CDR1 MNHNS, CDR2 SASEGT. V lost 4 bases and J 5 bases, leaving 14 bases between the germline ends. The CDR3 spans 15 residues. CDR3 sequence: CASSGSGVRTGELFF. CDR3 coding DNA: TGTGCCAGCAGTGGCTCAGGGGTCAGGACCGGGGAGCTGTTTTTT.

The sample holds many counts of this clonotype. The genes are TRBV19 and TRBJ2-1; unclear D gene. This CDR3 spans 13 amino acids. V lost 5 bases, J lost 6 bases, and 11 bases lay in between. Germline V gene lookup returns CDR1 LNHDA and CDR2 SQIVND (reference sequence). CDR3 sequence reads: CASSRFSRNEQFF. In nucleotides, the CDR3 is TGTGCCAGTAGTCGCTTCTCCCGCAATGAGCAGTTCTTC.

Turning to this clonotype: With a far larger clone one base away, a read error is the likely cause. The gene calls are TRBV11-2 and TRBJ2-4; a weak D match, TRBD2 (6 bases). The J call may be mistaken, given a closer DNA end match to TRBJ2-1. Germline V CDR1 and CDR2: SGHAT, FQNNGV. The CDR3 runs to 15 residues. DNA of the CDR3: TGTGCCAGCAGGCCTAACATACCTAGCGAGGCTAAGCAGTTCTTC. Amino acids: CASRPNIPSEAKQFF.

There are many counts of this clonotype. This chain uses TRBV7-3 with TRBJ2-5, with D perhaps matching TRBD1 (5 bases). V was clipped by 4 bases and J by 1 base, with 13 bases between them. There are 15 residues in the CDR3. Germline CDR1 is SGHTA and CDR2 is FQGTGA. The CDR3 region is CASSWAIRAQETQYF. CDR3 bases: TGTGCCAGCAGCTGGGCGATCAGGGCCCAAGAGACCCAGTACTTC.

This chain uses TRBV20-1 with TRBJ1-2; a possible D gene is TRBD1 (5 bases). The CDR3 is 16 residues long. The germline CDR1 and CDR2 sequences are DFQATT and SNEGSKA (reference sequence). Deletions cut 2 bases from V and 4 bases from J, with 20 bases between. Here the CDR3 reads CSARTPPLGTVYGYTF. The DNA of the CDR3 is TGCAGTGCTAGAACCCCCCCTTTAGGGACGGTCTATGGCTACACCTTC.

The sample holds a few counts of this clonotype. The rearrangement uses TRBV7-6 and TRBJ1-4; maybe TRBD1 (5 bases). This CDR3 has 14 amino acids. Trimming left V 3 bases short and J 7 bases short, with 12 bases between. Germline assignment: CDR1 SGHVS and CDR2 FNYEAQ. Written as DNA, the CDR3 is TGTGCCAGCAGCTTGAGTGGGGCGGGTGAAAAACTGTTTTTT. Translated: CASSLSGAGEKLFF.

This clonotype was detected ten times or more. This rearrangement joins TRBV12-3 or TRBV12-4 to TRBJ1-4; D unclear. V lost 1 base to trimming and J lost 8 bases, with 23 bases between them. CDR3 length equals 18 residues. The CDR3: CASSLVLVVQPGSEKLFF. The CDR3 region has the DNA TGTGCCAGCAGTTTAGTATTAGTGGTACAACCGGGGAGCGAAAAACTGTTTTTT.

In the case of this clonotype: A clone one base away is much larger, so this may be a read error. The chain couples TRBV7-9 to TRBJ1-1; 7 bases match TRBD1. The V gene's germline CDR1 is SEHNR and CDR2 FQNEAQ (reference sequence). The CDR3 is made up of 15 amino acids. CDR3 amino acids: CVSSSTGKMNTEAFF. For the CDR3, the DNA is TGTGTCAGCAGCTCGACAGGGAAGATGAACACTGAAGCTTTCTTT.

Ten or more counts support this clonotype. The rearrangement joins TRBV12-3 or TRBV12-4 to TRBJ2-3, with 7 bases identical to TRBD1. This CDR3 comprises 15 residues. Trimming cost V 4 bases and J 2 bases; bases outside gene matches: 6. As DNA, the CDR3 is TGTGCCAGCAGTTCTCCTAGGGGGCTCACAGATACGCAGTATTTT. It encodes CASSSPRGLTDTQYF.

This clonotype was seen at least ten times. V and J are TRBV20-1 and TRBJ2-3, with TRBD1 matching 8 bases. Germline trimming cut 3 bases from V and 4 bases from J; bases unmatched to any gene: 15. The germline V gene has CDR1 DFQATT and CDR2 SNEGSKA (reference sequence). The CDR3 totals 17 residues. This CDR3 reads CSASPSGGAGGSDTQYF. The CDR3 DNA is TGCAGTGCTAGCCCCTCCGGAGGCGCAGGGGGCTCAGATACGCAGTATTTT.

There are many counts of this clonotype. J is TRBJ1-1 and V is TRBV12-3 or TRBV12-4; D is unresolved. The CDR3 runs to 15 residues. The ends were cut back, 6 bases at V and 1 base at J, with 15 bases in the middle. CDR3 protein: CASREYRVKNTEAFF. CDR3 bases: TGTGCCAGCAGGGAGTACCGGGTCAAGAACACTGAAGCTTTCTTT.

This rearrangement joins TRBV10-1 to TRBJ2-1; 9 nucleotides line up with TRBD2. CDR3 length: 15 residues. Germline CDR1 and CDR2: WNHNN and SYGVQD (reference sequence). J gave up 5 bases and V 4 bases, and 6 bases lay outside the gene matches. CDR3 residues: CASSVSSGSNNEQFF. The CDR3 coding sequence is TGCGCCAGCAGTGTGAGTAGCGGGAGTAACAATGAGCAGTTCTTC.

This clonotype has just a few counts. The chain carries TRBV27 and TRBJ2-1; tentatively, D is TRBD1 (5 bases). Germline CDR1 and CDR2: MNHEY and SMNVEV (reference sequence). The CDR3 totals 15 residues. The V gene lost 2 bases and the J gene lost 2 bases, with 10 bases spanning the gap. The CDR3 bases are TGTGCCAGCAGTTTAGGTCAGGGCCCCTACAATGAGCAGTTCTTC. Translating gives CASSLGQGPYNEQFF.

This clonotype was counted many times. The V and J genes are TRBV29-1 and TRBJ2-1; no firm D call. This CDR3 contains 15 residues. Germline V gives CDR1 SQVTM, CDR2 ANQGSEA. Trimming pared 1 base from V and 1 base from J, leaving 11 bases between. CDR3 residues: CSVEGSARSYNEQFF. The CDR3 bases are TGCAGCGTTGAAGGGTCGGCAAGGTCCTACAATGAGCAGTTCTTC.

The rearrangement uses TRBV7-9 and TRBJ1-4; D is undetermined. CDR1 and CDR2 from the germline V gene are SEHNR and FQNEAQ (reference sequence). The CDR3 has 13 amino acids. V gave up 5 bases and J gave up 15 bases, with 19 bases separating them. The CDR3 here is CASSLDGGRLVFF. The CDR3 DNA reads TGTGCCAGCAGCCTCGACGGCGGGAGGTTGGTGTTTTTT.

This clonotype was found once. The rearrangement joins TRBV2 to TRBJ2-2; possible D gene TRBD1, 5 bases. With 4 bases removed from V and 4 bases from J, the gap between germline ends came to 10 bases. Germline CDR1 reads SNHLY; CDR2 reads FYNNEI. The CDR3 extends over 14 amino acids. CDR3 amino acids: CASSATATTGELFF. CDR3 nucleotide sequence: TGTGCCAGCAGTGCGACAGCGACCACCGGGGAGCTGTTTTTT.

The sample holds many counts of this clonotype. V gene TRBV6-1 combines with J gene TRBJ1-5, with TRBD1 identical over 7 bases. J gave up 4 bases and V 5 bases, and 14 bases lay outside the gene matches. From germline, CDR1 is MNHNS and CDR2 SASEGT. The CDR3 contains 17 residues. The CDR3: CASSILPLGQENQPQHF. CDR3 nucleotide sequence: TGTGCCAGCAGTATCTTACCATTAGGACAGGAAAATCAGCCCCAGCATTTT.

The chain has TRBV5-4 and TRBJ2-1, with 9 bases identical to TRBD1. Trimming at V came to 4 bases and at J to 5 bases, leaving 7 bases not matched to a gene. The CDR3 totals 15 residues. In germline, CDR1 is SGHNT, CDR2 YYREEE (reference sequence). The DNA of the CDR3 is TGTGCCAGCAGCCTTCGGGACAGGGCCCACAATGAGCAGTTCTTC. Translating gives CASSLRDRAHNEQFF.

This clonotype was counted between two and nine times. This may stem from a read error, because a much larger clone lies one nucleotide away. The rearrangement joins TRBV6-5 to TRBJ1-5; no clear D gene. Germline-derived CDR1 and CDR2 are MNHEY and SVGAGI. Trimming removed 2 bases from V and 4 bases from J, with 3 bases in between. This CDR3 has 12 residues. The CDR3 DNA reads as TGTGCCAGCAGTTACAGAAATCAGCCCCAGCATTTT. Encoded protein: CASSYRNQPQHF.

This clonotype came up many times. J is TRBJ2-6 and V is TRBV15; the match to TRBD1 covers 7 bases. With 0 bases clipped from V and 2 bases from J, the junction kept 10 bases outside the gene matches. Germline assignment: CDR1 LNHNV and CDR2 YYDKDF (reference sequence). The CDR3 sequence is 19 residues long. In DNA form, the CDR3 reads TGTGCCACCAGCAGAGATCTTCGACAGGGACAGACTGGGGCCAACGTCCTGACTTTC. Protein sequence: CATSRDLRQGQTGANVLTF.

In its sample, this clonotype was seen a few times. The CDR3 coding sequence is TGTGCCAGCAGCGTAGCTGATAGCGGGGATTCCTACAATGAGCAGTTCTTC. Translating gives CASSVADSGDSYNEQFF. The chain has TRBV9 and TRBJ2-1, with TRBD2 matching over 8 bases. Germline-derived CDR1 and CDR2 are SGDLS and YYNGEE. The junction had 6 bases not matched to a gene; V was cut back by 0 bases and J by 1 base. The CDR3 sequence is 17 residues long.

The chain uses TRBV4-3 and TRBJ2-1, with D possibly matching TRBD2 (6 bases). Trimming pared 0 bases from V and 5 bases from J, leaving 17 bases between. Per the germline V gene, CDR1 is LGHNA and CDR2 is YSLEER. This CDR3 has 17 residues. As DNA, the CDR3 is TGCGCCAGCAGCCAAGATGGGTCGGACGGGAGAGACAATGAGCAGTTCTTC. Protein sequence: CASSQDGSDGRDNEQFF.

The chain carries TRBV7-2 and TRBJ2-5; 7 bases line up with TRBD1. The germline gives CDR1 SGHTA, CDR2 FQGNSA. The ends lost 6 bases at V and 1 base at J; junction bases unmatched: 11. CDR3 length: 16 amino acids. CDR3 sequence reads: CASRTGRTGFQETQYF. The CDR3 coding sequence is TGTGCCAGCAGGACTGGCCGGACAGGATTCCAAGAGACCCAGTACTTC.

The J gene is TRBJ2-7, the V gene TRBV19, with unresolved D. Trimming shortened V by 8 bases and J by 6 bases, and 11 bases separated the two germline ends. CDR3 size: 11 residues. In germline, CDR1 is LNHDA, CDR2 SQIVND (reference sequence). CDR3 nucleotides: TGTGCCAGTTTTTCGGGCGGCGAGCAGTACTTC. Protein product: CASFSGGEQYF.

This clonotype occurred many times. V is TRBV20-1 and J is TRBJ2-1; 8 bases are shared with TRBD2. CDR3 length: 14 residues. In germline, CDR1 is DFQATT, CDR2 SNEGSKA (reference sequence). Trimming took 3 bases from V and 9 from J; bases not matched to a gene: 10. The chain's CDR3 is CSARRMAGGGEQFF. CDR3 nucleotide sequence: TGCAGTGCTAGGCGGATGGCGGGGGGAGGTGAGCAGTTCTTC.